A single sample is the source of the 21 T cell receptor beta chains below, sequenced in a study of OX40 agonist ivuxolimab in advanced cancers. The data were produced by immunoSEQ multiplex PCR, yet TCRdb's version contains in-frame clones alone and is incomplete. The sample records 90,000 or so clones, approximately 92% being singletons. Sample: CD4+ or CD8+ T cells sorted from blood, taken in a trial of the OX40 agonist ivuxolimab. These receptors were collected from an adult with an advanced solid tumor such as melanoma, head and neck, liver or kidney cancer.

The V call is TRBV13, the J call TRBJ1-3; a weak D match, TRBD1 (5 bases). Per the germline V gene, CDR1 is PRHDT and CDR2 is FYEKMQ (reference sequence). Trimming took 7 bases from V and 0 from J, leaving 13 bases between them. The CDR3 contains 15 residues. The CDR3 nucleotides are TGTGCCAGCAACTCTGAAACAGGCTCTGGAAACACCATATATTTT. Translating gives CASNSETGSGNTIYF.

The chain employs TRBV27 and TRBJ1-1, with D tentatively TRBD1 (6 bases). This CDR3 has 16 residues. V lost 6 bases and J lost 3, with 20 bases in between. Germline values: CDR1 MNHEY, CDR2 SMNVEV (reference sequence). The CDR3 loop reads CASSTYQGKSDTEAFF. CDR3 DNA sequence: TGTGCCAGCAGCACCTACCAGGGGAAGTCGGACACTGAAGCTTTCTTT.

The CDR3 DNA reads as TGTGCCAGCAGTTACTCCGGACAGGGCGGACTCTATGGCTACACCTTC. It translates to CASSYSGQGGLYGYTF. This chain connects TRBV6-5 to TRBJ1-2; 8 bases line up with TRBD1. There are 16 residues in the CDR3. Looked up from germline, CDR1 is MNHEY and CDR2 is SVGAGI. J was trimmed by 4 bases and V by 0 bases; bases with no gene match: 7.

The genes are TRBV5-6 and TRBJ2-1; perhaps TRBD2 as D (6 bases). The CDR3 is 13 residues long. Trimming cost V 3 bases and J 3 bases, with 7 bases left between them. CDR1 and CDR2 (germline): SGHDT, YYEEEE. CDR3 sequence reads: CASSSEGYNEQFF. The CDR3 coding sequence is TGTGCCAGCAGCTCGGAGGGCTACAATGAGCAGTTCTTC.

V is TRBV29-1 and J is TRBJ1-2; tentative D call: TRBD1 (6 bases). This CDR3 contains 13 residues. V lost 5 bases to trimming and J lost 1 base, with 11 bases between them. Germline lookup yields CDR1 SQVTM and CDR2 ANQGSEA. The CDR3 coding sequence is TGCAGCGTTCCAGACAGGAGTAACTATGGCTACACCTTC. Encoded protein: CSVPDRSNYGYTF.

The chain links TRBV29-1 to TRBJ2-7; D is ambiguous. V lost 1 base and J 2 bases, leaving 12 bases between the germline ends. CDR1 and CDR2 (germline): SQVTM, ANQGSEA. The CDR3 extends over 14 amino acids. The CDR3, as DNA: TGCAGCGTTGAAGGCAGCGAACCAACCTACGAGCAGTACTTC. Translation gives CSVEGSEPTYEQYF.

The rearrangement uses TRBV19 and TRBJ2-1; D uncertain. Trimming stripped 1 base from V and 4 bases from J, with 17 bases between. The CDR3 has 17 residues. Germline CDR1 and CDR2: LNHDA and SQIVND (reference sequence). CDR3 residues: CASSIAPMAGSYNEQFF. DNA for the CDR3: TGTGCCAGTAGTATAGCGCCGATGGCCGGATCTTACAATGAGCAGTTCTTC. Complete variable domain (other parts from reference TRBV19 and TRBJ2-1): DGGITQSPKYLFRKEGQNVTLSCEQNLNHDAMYWYRQDPGQGLRLIYYSQIVNDFQKGDIAEGYSVSREKKESFPLTVTSAQKNPTAFYLCASSIAPMAGSYNEQFFGPGTRLTVL.

V gene TRBV27 combines with J gene TRBJ2-7, with no clear D. The CDR3 spans 12 residues. V was clipped by 4 bases and J by 5 bases, with 9 bases between them. Looked up from germline, CDR1 is MNHEY and CDR2 is SMNVEV (reference sequence). The chain's CDR3 is CASSYKGNEQYF. In nucleotides, the CDR3 is TGTGCCAGCAGTTACAAAGGGAACGAGCAGTACTTC.

The CDR3 protein is CASSLSEQVPREEQFF. The CDR3 DNA sequence: TGTGCCAGCAGTTTATCGGAACAGGTCCCTAGGGAAGAGCAGTTCTTC. The chain has TRBV27 and TRBJ2-1, with D tentatively TRBD1 (5 bases). Per germline, CDR1 MNHEY and CDR2 SMNVEV (reference sequence). The CDR3 is made up of 16 amino acids. V lost 0 bases to trimming and J lost 10 bases, with 19 bases between them.

The J gene is TRBJ2-6, the V gene TRBV7-8; D perhaps matches TRBD2 (5 bases). Germline loops: CDR1 SGHVS, CDR2 FQNEAQ. Trimming left V 1 base short and J 0 bases short, with 13 bases between. The CDR3 loop spans 18 amino acids. This CDR3 reads CASSLVGLLISGANVLTF. CDR3 coding DNA: TGTGCCAGCAGCTTAGTTGGACTTCTGATCTCTGGGGCCAACGTCCTGACTTTC.

The CDR3 protein is CASSSGHAGSGNTIYF. The CDR3 DNA reads TGTGCCAGCAGTTCTGGACATGCCGGCTCTGGAAACACCATATATTTT. The gene calls are TRBV27 and TRBJ1-3; weak D call: TRBD1 (5 bases). The ends were cut back, 4 bases at V and 0 bases at J, with 13 bases in the middle. CDR3 length: 16 amino acids. Germline lookup yields CDR1 MNHEY and CDR2 SMNVEV (reference sequence).

This sequence joins TRBV6-6 and TRBJ2-7; a possible D gene is TRBD2 (6 bases). The V gene lost 4 bases and the J gene lost 0 bases, with 13 bases spanning the gap. The germline gives CDR1 MNHNY, CDR2 SVGAGI (reference sequence). The CDR3 is made up of 15 amino acids. CDR3 residues: CASSSPRDFSYEQYF. As DNA, the CDR3 is TGTGCCAGCAGTTCCCCCCGGGACTTCTCCTACGAGCAGTACTTC.

CDR3 DNA sequence: TGCGCCAGCAGCCTACGTGATGTGGCTGGGGAGCAGTACTTC. The encoded protein is CASSLRDVAGEQYF. The J gene is TRBJ2-7, the V gene TRBV4-1; the D is unclear. V lost 4 bases, J lost 7 bases, and 17 bases lay in between. Germline V gives CDR1 MGHRA, CDR2 YSYEKL. CDR3 length equals 14 residues.

The rearrangement joins TRBV2 to TRBJ2-7; no clear D gene. The CDR3 consists of 14 residues. The germline gives CDR1 SNHLY, CDR2 FYNNEI. The germline V and J ends were trimmed by 7 bases and 4 bases, with 17 bases remaining between them. The CDR3 spells CASKLESSNYEQYF. The CDR3 coding sequence is TGTGCCAGCAAGCTCGAGTCATCAAATTACGAGCAGTACTTC.

The chain has TRBV13 and TRBJ2-7; weak D call: TRBD2 (5 bases). The germline CDR1 and CDR2 sequences are PRHDT and FYEKMQ (reference sequence). The CDR3 is 14 residues long. Trimming left V 3 bases short and J 0 bases short, with 9 bases between. This chain's CDR3 is CASSFGRGSYEQYF. CDR3 sequence (DNA): TGTGCCAGCAGCTTCGGTCGGGGCTCCTACGAGCAGTACTTC.

The rearrangement joins TRBV6-5 to TRBJ2-7; TRBD1 matches at 9 bases. The CDR3 runs 15 residues. Germline assignment: CDR1 MNHEY and CDR2 SVGAGI. V lost 4 bases, J lost 3 bases, and 7 bases stayed unmatched. CDR3: CASSFGQGPHYEQYF. The DNA of the CDR3 is TGTGCCAGCAGTTTCGGACAGGGGCCCCACTACGAGCAGTACTTC.

This chain joins TRBV6-1 and TRBJ2-2; D perhaps matches TRBD1 (5 bases). Germline V gene sequence: CDR1 MNHNS, CDR2 SASEGT. The CDR3 extends over 14 amino acids. V was trimmed by 7 bases and J by 7 bases, leaving 16 bases between them. CDR3 DNA sequence: TGTGCCAGCATCCTACAGGAGAGACGCGGGGAGCTGTTTTTT. It is translated as CASILQERRGELFF.

The chain joins TRBV27 to TRBJ1-2; TRBD1 matches 10 bases. Germline V CDR1 and CDR2: MNHEY, SMNVEV (reference sequence). V shed 3 bases and J 3 bases; nucleotides not matched to a gene: 4. The CDR3 contains 15 residues. The CDR3 DNA reads as TGTGCCAGCAGTTTTAGAGGACAGGGGGACTATGGCTACACCTTC. As protein: CASSFRGQGDYGYTF.

This clone was observed a few times. The chain combines TRBV27 with TRBJ1-5; TRBD1 is a possible D gene (6 bases). V lost 3 bases to trimming and J lost 5 bases, with 11 bases between them. Germline CDR1 MNHEY, CDR2 SMNVEV (reference sequence). The CDR3 runs 14 residues. CDR3 nucleotide sequence: TGTGCCAGCAGTTTGAGGGGGGGGGATCAGCCCCAGCATTTT. It specifies CASSLRGGDQPQHF.

This chain connects TRBV9 to TRBJ2-3; D perhaps matches TRBD2 (5 bases). The germline V and J ends were trimmed by 2 bases and 6 bases, with 10 bases remaining between them. CDR1 is SGDLS and CDR2 is YYNGEE in the germline V gene. The CDR3 has 13 residues. The CDR3 DNA reads TGTGCCAGCAGCGTCGGTAGCGCCGATACGCAGTATTTT. Translating it yields CASSVGSADTQYF.

The CDR3 sequence: CASSPGGAEAFF. CDR3 DNA: TGTGCCAGCAGTCCAGGGGGCGCGGAAGCTTTCTTT. The chain recombines TRBV6-5 with TRBJ1-1, with 8 bases fitting TRBD1. This CDR3 is 12 amino acids long. The germline gives CDR1 MNHEY, CDR2 SVGAGI. Trimming took 5 bases from V and 8 from J; bases not matched to a gene: 4.